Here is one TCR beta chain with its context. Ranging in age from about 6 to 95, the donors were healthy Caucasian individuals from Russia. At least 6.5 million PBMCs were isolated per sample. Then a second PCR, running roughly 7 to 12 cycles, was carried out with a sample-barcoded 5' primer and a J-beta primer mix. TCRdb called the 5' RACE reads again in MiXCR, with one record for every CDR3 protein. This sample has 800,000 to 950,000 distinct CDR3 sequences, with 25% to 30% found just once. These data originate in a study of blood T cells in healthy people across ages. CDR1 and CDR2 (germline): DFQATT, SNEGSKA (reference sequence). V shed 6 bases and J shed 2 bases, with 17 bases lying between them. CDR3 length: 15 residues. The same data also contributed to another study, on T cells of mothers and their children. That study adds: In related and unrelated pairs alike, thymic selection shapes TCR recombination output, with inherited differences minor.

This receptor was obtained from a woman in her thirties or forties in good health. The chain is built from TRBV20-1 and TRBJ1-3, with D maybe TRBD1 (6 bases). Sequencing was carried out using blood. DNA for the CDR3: TGCAGTGCCCCTCAATTACAGGGTCCTGGAAACACCATATATTTT. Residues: CSAPQLQGPGNTIYF.